One sample yielded the 9 T cell receptor beta chains listed below, sequenced in a study of blood T cell repertoires in COVID-19. Generated by immunoSEQ multiplex PCR, the TCRdb table keeps only in-frame clones and is missing some. The sample has nearly 250,000 clones; about 80% are singletons. The specimen was peripheral blood. Receptor source: a woman over 75 with acute or convalescent COVID-19.

The chain is built from TRBV19 and TRBJ2-7, with 7 bases that match TRBD2. The V gene's germline CDR1 is LNHDA and CDR2 SQIVND (reference sequence). Unmatched junction bases numbered 11, after V lost 6 bases and J lost 0 bases. The CDR3 has 16 residues. The CDR3 reads CASSPGGAGSSYEQYF. The DNA of the CDR3 is TGTGCCAGTAGCCCCGGGGGAGCGGGGAGCTCCTACGAGCAGTACTTC.

In regard to this clone: One end of the junction does not line up with germline, which may come from a read error. This rearrangement joins TRBV7-7 to TRBJ2-3; TRBD1 is a possible D gene (5 bases). Germline-derived CDR1 and CDR2 are SSHAT and FNYEAQ (reference sequence). CDR3 length: 15 amino acids. CDR3 nucleotide sequence: TGTGCTAGCAGCTTGGGTCAGGGTCTCGCAGATACGCAGTATTTT. It encodes CASSLGQGLADTQYF.

This chain joins TRBV28 and TRBJ2-7, with 10 bases lining up with TRBD1. V was clipped by 6 bases and J by 3 bases; unmatched bases: 8. The length of the CDR3 is 15 residues. The germline V gene encodes CDR1 MDHEN and CDR2 SYDVKM. The CDR3 here is CASRRGQGVNYEQYF. In nucleotides, the CDR3 is TGTGCCAGCAGACGCGGACAGGGGGTGAACTACGAGCAGTACTTC.

The chain has TRBV6-5 and TRBJ1-1, with 10 bases fitting TRBD1. The germline CDR1 and CDR2 sequences are MNHEY and SVGAGI. Trimming removed 7 bases from V and 4 bases from J; junction bases left unmatched: 3. The length of the CDR3 is 13 residues. The CDR3 loop is CASTRTGGTEAFF. The CDR3 nucleotides are TGTGCCAGCACGCGGACAGGGGGCACTGAAGCTTTCTTT.

The V call is TRBV5-5, the J call TRBJ2-7; D might be TRBD1 (7 bases). From germline, CDR1 is SGHKS and CDR2 YYEKEE (reference sequence). This CDR3 region has 17 residues. The V gene lost 5 bases and the J gene lost 2 bases, with 23 bases spanning the gap. The CDR3 sequence is CASSREWVTGFTYEQYF. CDR3 nucleotides: TGTGCCAGCAGTCGGGAGTGGGTGACAGGGTTTACCTACGAGCAGTACTTC.

CDR3 residues: CASSPTGMGAYSNQPQHF. The DNA for the CDR3 is TGTGCCAGCAGCCCAACAGGAATGGGGGCCTATAGCAATCAGCCCCAGCATTTT. This chain uses TRBV7-8 with TRBJ1-5, with D possibly being TRBD1 (6 bases). Trimming took 5 bases from V and 0 from J, leaving 20 bases between them. The CDR3 runs 18 residues. Germline assignment: CDR1 SGHVS and CDR2 FQNEAQ.

This clone was detected ten times or more. The chain combines TRBV30 with TRBJ2-3; TRBD2 might be the D (6 bases). From germline, CDR1 is GTSNPN and CDR2 SVGIG (reference sequence). V was pared by 0 bases and J by 2 bases, with 12 bases between. The CDR3 has 15 amino acids. CDR3 sequence: CAWSVRGFDTDTQYF. The CDR3 DNA follows: TGTGCCTGGAGTGTACGGGGGTTCGACACAGATACGCAGTATTTT.

V gene TRBV2 combines with J gene TRBJ2-7; 10 positions agree with TRBD2. With V trimmed by 6 bases and J by 0 bases, 5 bases remained unmatched. The CDR3 spans 15 residues. The germline V gene encodes CDR1 SNHLY and CDR2 FYNNEI. The CDR3 is CASSAASGSSYEQYF. The CDR3 DNA is TGTGCCAGCAGCGCCGCTAGCGGGAGCTCCTACGAGCAGTACTTC.

The chain recombines TRBV7-2 with TRBJ2-7; TRBD2 matches at 7 bases. With V trimmed by 1 base and J by 8 bases, 2 bases remained unmatched. Looked up from germline, CDR1 is SGHTA and CDR2 is FQGNSA. CDR3 length equals 12 residues. CDR3 DNA: TGTGCCAGCAGCTTAGGGGGGGGTAAGCAGTACTTC. This gives the protein CASSLGGGKQYF.